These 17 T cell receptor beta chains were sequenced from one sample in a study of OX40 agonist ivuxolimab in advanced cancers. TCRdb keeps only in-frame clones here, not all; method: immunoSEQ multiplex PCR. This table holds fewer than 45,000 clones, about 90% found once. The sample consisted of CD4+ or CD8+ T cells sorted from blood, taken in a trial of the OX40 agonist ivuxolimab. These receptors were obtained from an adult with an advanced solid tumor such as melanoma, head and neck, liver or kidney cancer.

This CDR3 is CASSPWTVNTEAFF. In DNA, the CDR3 is TGTGCCAGCAGTCCATGGACAGTCAACACTGAAGCTTTCTTT. V and J are TRBV27 and TRBJ1-1, with D maybe TRBD1 (6 bases). CDR1 and CDR2 (germline): MNHEY, SMNVEV (reference sequence). Trimming pared 5 bases from V and 2 bases from J, leaving 12 bases between. The CDR3 contains 14 residues.

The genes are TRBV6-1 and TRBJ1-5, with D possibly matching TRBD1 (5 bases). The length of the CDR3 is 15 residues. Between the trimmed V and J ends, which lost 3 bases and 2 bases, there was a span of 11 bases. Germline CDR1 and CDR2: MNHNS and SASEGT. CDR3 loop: CASSEEGVGNQPQHF. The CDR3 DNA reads TGTGCCAGCAGTGAGGAAGGGGTGGGCAATCAGCCCCAGCATTTT.

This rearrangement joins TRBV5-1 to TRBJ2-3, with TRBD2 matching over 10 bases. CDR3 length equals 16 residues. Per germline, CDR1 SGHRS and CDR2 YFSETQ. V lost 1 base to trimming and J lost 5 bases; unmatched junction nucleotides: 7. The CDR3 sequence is CASSLSSGGTKDTQYF. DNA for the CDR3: TGCGCCAGCAGCTTGAGTAGCGGGGGGACTAAAGATACGCAGTATTTT.

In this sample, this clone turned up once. CDR3 residues: CASSIGGGGTDTQYF. The CDR3 bases are TGTGCCAGTAGTATAGGAGGGGGGGGCACAGATACGCAGTATTTT. V and J are TRBV19 and TRBJ2-3; D might be TRBD2 (7 bases). This CDR3 has 15 amino acids. V was cut by 1 base and J by 1 base, with 9 bases left in between. Germline CDR1 reads LNHDA; CDR2 reads SQIVND (reference sequence).

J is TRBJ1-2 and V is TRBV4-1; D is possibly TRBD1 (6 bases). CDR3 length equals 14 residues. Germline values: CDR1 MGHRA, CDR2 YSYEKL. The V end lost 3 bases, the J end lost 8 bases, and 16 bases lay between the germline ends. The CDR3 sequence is CASSHEGGGLGYTF. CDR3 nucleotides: TGCGCCAGCAGCCATGAGGGGGGAGGGCTCGGCTACACCTTC.

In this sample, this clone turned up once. The CDR3 region is CASSATGAGEKLFF. The CDR3 DNA reads as TGTGCCAGCAGCGCCACAGGGGCGGGGGAAAAACTGTTTTTT. This chain uses TRBV9 with TRBJ1-4; the match to TRBD1 covers 7 bases. CDR3 length equals 14 residues. CDR1 and CDR2 (germline): SGDLS, YYNGEE. The J segment lost 8 bases and the V segment lost 3 bases, leaving 7 bases of the junction unmatched.

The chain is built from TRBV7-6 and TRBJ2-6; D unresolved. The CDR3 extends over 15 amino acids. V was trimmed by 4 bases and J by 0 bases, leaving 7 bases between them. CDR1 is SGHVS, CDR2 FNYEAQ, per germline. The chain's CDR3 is CASSSPYSGANVLTF. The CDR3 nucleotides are TGTGCCAGCAGCTCGCCTTACTCTGGGGCCAACGTCCTGACTTTC.

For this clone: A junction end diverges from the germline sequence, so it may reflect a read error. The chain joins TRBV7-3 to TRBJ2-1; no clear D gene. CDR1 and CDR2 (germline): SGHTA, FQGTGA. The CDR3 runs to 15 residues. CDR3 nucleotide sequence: TGTGCCAGCAGCGTAACCAGCGAAGGGTACAATGAGCAGTTCTTC. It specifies CASSVTSEGYNEQFF.

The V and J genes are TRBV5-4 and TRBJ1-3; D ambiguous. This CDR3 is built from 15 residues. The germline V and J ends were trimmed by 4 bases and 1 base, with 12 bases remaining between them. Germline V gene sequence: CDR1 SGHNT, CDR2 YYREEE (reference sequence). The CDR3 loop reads CASSGGRTSGNTIYF. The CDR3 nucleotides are TGTGCCAGCAGCGGAGGGAGGACGTCTGGAAACACCATATATTTT.

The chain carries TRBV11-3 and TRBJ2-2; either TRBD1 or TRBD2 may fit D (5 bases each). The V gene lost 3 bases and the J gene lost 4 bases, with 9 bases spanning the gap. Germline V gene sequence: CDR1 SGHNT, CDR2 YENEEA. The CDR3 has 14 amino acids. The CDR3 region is CASSFGTFTGELFF. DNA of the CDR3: TGTGCCAGCAGCTTCGGGACGTTCACCGGGGAGCTGTTTTTT.

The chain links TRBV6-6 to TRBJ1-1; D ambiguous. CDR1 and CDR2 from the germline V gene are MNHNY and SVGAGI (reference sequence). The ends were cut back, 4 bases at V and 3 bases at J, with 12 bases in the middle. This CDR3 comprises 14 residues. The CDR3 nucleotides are TGTGCCAGCAGTTTAGGACCGGCGGACACTGAAGCTTTCTTT. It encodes CASSLGPADTEAFF.

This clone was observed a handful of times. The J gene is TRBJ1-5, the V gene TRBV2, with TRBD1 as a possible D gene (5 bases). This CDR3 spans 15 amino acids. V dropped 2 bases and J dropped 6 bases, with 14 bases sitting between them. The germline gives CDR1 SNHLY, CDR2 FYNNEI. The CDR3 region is CASSETRPRGQPQHF. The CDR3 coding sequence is TGTGCCAGCAGTGAAACCCGGCCGAGGGGTCAGCCCCAGCATTTT.

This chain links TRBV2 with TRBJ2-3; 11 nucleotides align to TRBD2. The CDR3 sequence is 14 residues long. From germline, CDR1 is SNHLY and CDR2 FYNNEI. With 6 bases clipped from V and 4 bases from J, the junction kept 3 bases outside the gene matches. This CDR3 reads CASRVTSGADTQYF. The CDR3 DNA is TGTGCCAGCAGGGTGACTAGCGGGGCAGATACGCAGTATTTT.

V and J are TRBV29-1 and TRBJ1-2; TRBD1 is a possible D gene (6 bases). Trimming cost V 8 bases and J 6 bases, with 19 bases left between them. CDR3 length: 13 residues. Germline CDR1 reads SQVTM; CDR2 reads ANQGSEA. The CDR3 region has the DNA TGCAGCTCCGTCCTGGGGCAGGGGAATGGCTACACCTTC. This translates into CSSVLGQGNGYTF.

The CDR3 DNA reads as TGTGCCAGCAGTGAAACCAGGGGAGGAGAAGGCTACACCTTC. Translation: CASSETRGGEGYTF. V gene TRBV6-4 combines with J gene TRBJ1-2; TRBD1 is a possible D gene (6 bases). Between the trimmed V and J ends, which lost 3 bases and 8 bases, there was a span of 16 bases. This CDR3 has 14 residues. The V gene's germline CDR1 is MRHNA and CDR2 SNTAGT.

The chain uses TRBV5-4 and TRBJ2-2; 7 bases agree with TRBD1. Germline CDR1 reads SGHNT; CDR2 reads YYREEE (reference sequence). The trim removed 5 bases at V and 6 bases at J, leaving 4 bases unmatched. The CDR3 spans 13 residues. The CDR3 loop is CASSSGTAGELFF. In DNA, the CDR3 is TGTGCCAGCAGTTCTGGGACAGCCGGGGAGCTGTTTTTT.

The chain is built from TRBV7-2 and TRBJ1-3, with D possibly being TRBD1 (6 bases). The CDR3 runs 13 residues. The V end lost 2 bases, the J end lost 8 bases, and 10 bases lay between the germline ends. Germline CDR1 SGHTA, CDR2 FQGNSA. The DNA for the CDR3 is TGTGCCAGCAGCTTAAGACAGGCTGACACCATATATTTT. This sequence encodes CASSLRQADTIYF.